This T cell receptor beta chain was identified in a study of T cells in narcolepsy. Clones were sequenced by immunoSEQ multiplex PCR, and TCRdb holds only the in-frame ones, with some missing. The sample consists of approximately 31,000 clones, roughly four fifths of them appearing once. Germline loops: CDR1 SGDLS, CDR2 YYNGEE. The V gene end was trimmed by 0 bases and the J gene end by 3 bases; junction bases not matched to a gene: 3. The CDR3 is 15 amino acids. The chain employs TRBV9 and TRBJ2-7, with TRBD1 identical over 10 bases. Specimen: CD45RA- memory CD4+ T cells from PBMCs. This receptor was identified in a human donor with narcolepsy. CDR3 sequence reads: CASSVGDRGHYEQYF. The CDR3 DNA reads TGTGCCAGCAGCGTAGGGGACAGGGGCCACTACGAGCAGTACTTC.